This passage covers 32 T cell receptor beta chains from one sample sequenced in a study of early T cells in non-severe SARS-CoV-2 infection. MiXCR, applied by TCRdb to the 5' RACE reads, yields one record per CDR3 protein. This sample carries about 50,000 distinct CDR3 sequences, more than 5.5% of them seen once, and the ten largest clones take roughly 2.8%. This specimen was whole blood, taken at baseline. These TCRs come from an adult who was a healthcare worker with PCR-confirmed SARS-CoV-2 infection or an uninfected control (not recorded which).

This chain uses TRBV4-3 with TRBJ1-6, with D tentatively TRBD1 (5 bases). Germline values: CDR1 LGHNA, CDR2 YSLEER. This CDR3 is built from 16 residues. V dropped 0 bases and J dropped 9 bases, with 15 bases sitting between them. DNA for the CDR3: TGCGCCAGCAGCCAAGAGGGGGGAATAGGGGCTTCACCCCTCCACTTT. It encodes CASSQEGGIGASPLHF.

Only a few counts were recorded for this clonotype. The chain is built from TRBV7-2 and TRBJ2-7; the match to TRBD2 covers 11 bases. Germline V lookup: CDR1 SGHTA, CDR2 FQGNSA. This CDR3 region has 15 residues. V shed 5 bases, J shed 6 bases, and the junction held 9 bases outside the gene matches. The CDR3 reads CASSPNSGGAGEQYF. The DNA for the CDR3 is TGTGCCAGCAGCCCAAATAGCGGGGGGGCAGGCGAGCAGTACTTC. Looking up the rest from reference TRBV7-2 and TRBJ2-7 gives the full variable domain: GAGVSQSPSNKVTEKGKDVELRCDPISGHTALYWYRQSLGQGLEFLIYFQGNSAPDKSGLPSDRFSAERTGGSVSTLTIQRTQQEDSAVYLCASSPNSGGAGEQYFGPGTRLTVT.

This clonotype was counted ten times or more. V gene TRBV5-6 combines with J gene TRBJ1-2, with TRBD1 matching 8 bases. This CDR3 has 11 amino acids. The germline V gene has CDR1 SGHDT and CDR2 YYEEEE. V lost 5 bases, J lost 7 bases, and 1 base stayed unmatched. The chain's CDR3 is CASRGQAGYTF. The CDR3 DNA sequence: TGTGCCAGCAGGGGACAGGCTGGCTACACCTTC.

This clonotype was counted many times. The rearrangement links TRBV6-1 to TRBJ2-1; 10 bases agree with TRBD1. Germline CDR1 reads MNHNS; CDR2 reads SASEGT. Losses at the gene ends were 5 bases for V and 3 bases for J; bases not matched to a gene: 1. The CDR3 is 14 amino acids. CDR3 coding DNA: TGTGCCAGCAGTAGGGACAGGGGCTACAATGAGCAGTTCTTC. This encodes CASSRDRGYNEQFF.

This clonotype was counted many times. The V call is TRBV10-3, the J call TRBJ2-2, with 8 nucleotides matching TRBD1. Losses at the gene ends were 6 bases for V and 1 base for J; bases not matched to a gene: 4. CDR1 is ENHRY and CDR2 is SYGVKD in the germline V gene. This CDR3 contains 15 residues. The CDR3 is CAIRAGTGNTGELFF. CDR3 coding DNA: TGTGCCATCAGGGCCGGGACAGGGAACACCGGGGAGCTGTTTTTT.

The chain employs TRBV3-1 and TRBJ2-7, with TRBD1 as a possible D gene (6 bases). V was pared by 0 bases and J by 5 bases, with 11 bases between. Germline lookup yields CDR1 LGHDT and CDR2 YNNKEL (reference sequence). CDR3 length: 14 residues. DNA for the CDR3: TGTGCCAGCAGCCAAGATATCGCAGGGGACGAGCAGTACTTC. Protein: CASSQDIAGDEQYF.

This clonotype was observed a few times. This chain uses TRBV20-1 with TRBJ2-3; D is possibly TRBD1 or TRBD2 (5 bases each). This CDR3 contains 14 residues. The V gene lost 2 bases and the J gene lost 2 bases, with 11 bases spanning the gap. The germline V gene encodes CDR1 DFQATT and CDR2 SNEGSKA (reference sequence). CDR3 in amino acids: CSARMGPNTDTQYF. Here the CDR3 DNA reads TGCAGTGCTAGAATGGGACCAAACACAGATACGCAGTATTTT.

In its sample, this clonotype was seen many times. J is TRBJ2-1 and V is TRBV11-2; the D call may be TRBD1 or TRBD2 (7 bases each). Trimming pared 5 bases from V and 7 bases from J, leaving 21 bases between. The CDR3 spans 16 residues. CDR1 is SGHAT and CDR2 is FQNNGV in the germline V gene. The CDR3 is CASSPTAGGAGNEQFF. CDR3 bases: TGTGCCAGCAGCCCTACCGCAGGGGGGGCCGGAAATGAGCAGTTCTTC.

This clonotype was counted between two and nine times. The rearrangement joins TRBV5-1 to TRBJ2-5; TRBD2 matches 7 bases. V dropped 4 bases and J dropped 2; count of bases not matched to a gene: 5. The CDR3 has 14 residues. Germline assignment: CDR1 SGHRS and CDR2 YFSETQ. CDR3 in DNA: TGCGCCAGCAGCGGGGGAGGGCCTCAAGAGACCCAGTACTTC. Amino acids: CASSGGGPQETQYF.

This clonotype was picked up many times. V is TRBV20-1 and J is TRBJ2-5; 9 bases agree with TRBD1. The germline CDR1 and CDR2 sequences are DFQATT and SNEGSKA (reference sequence). The CDR3 is 15 residues long. The ends lost 5 bases at V and 4 bases at J; junction bases unmatched: 11. The CDR3 protein is CSARGGQGLSETQYF. As DNA, the CDR3 is TGCAGTGCTCGAGGCGGACAGGGGTTATCAGAGACCCAGTACTTC.

There are a few counts of this clonotype. The rearrangement links TRBV6-1 to TRBJ1-5; 8 bases are shared with TRBD1. CDR3 length: 15 amino acids. The germline V gene encodes CDR1 MNHNS and CDR2 SASEGT. V lost 2 bases, J lost 4 bases, and 4 bases stayed unmatched. The CDR3 DNA is TGTGCCAGCAGTGAACTTTGGACAGGGAATCAGCCCCAGCATTTT. Protein sequence: CASSELWTGNQPQHF.

This clonotype was seen ten or more times. This chain joins TRBV4-2 and TRBJ1-5; the D is unclear. Germline lookup yields CDR1 LGHNA and CDR2 YNFKEQ. This CDR3 has 13 residues. Trimming shortened V by 2 bases and J by 7 bases, and 9 bases separated the two germline ends. CDR3 loop: CASSQNLRQPQHF. CDR3 sequence (DNA): TGTGCCAGCAGCCAAAATCTAAGGCAGCCCCAGCATTTT.

Ten or more counts support this clonotype. The chain joins TRBV5-6 to TRBJ1-5, with D possibly TRBD1 on 6 matching bases. The CDR3 length is 14 residues. Germline-derived CDR1 and CDR2 are SGHDT and YYEEEE. Trimming cost V 5 bases and J 1 base, with 10 bases left between them. The CDR3 coding sequence is TGTGCCAGCAGAAAAAGGGGGAGCAATCAGCCCCAGCATTTT. As protein: CASRKRGSNQPQHF.

The rearrangement uses TRBV21-1 and TRBJ1-6; the table assigns TRBD1, which was not confirmed against the DNA. TRBV21-1 is labeled a pseudogene. The CDR3 has 15 amino acids. The CDR3, as DNA: TGTGCCAGCAGCAAAAGCGGACAGTATAATTCACCCCTCCACTTT. Its protein product is CASSKSGQYNSPLHF.

This chain links TRBV19 with TRBJ2-2, with a possible D match to TRBD1 (6 bases). Germline V CDR1 and CDR2: LNHDA, SQIVND (reference sequence). The V end lost 7 bases, the J end lost 4 bases, and 16 bases lay between the germline ends. The CDR3 is 15 residues long. The CDR3: CASNLQRGGTGELFF. The DNA of the CDR3 is TGTGCCAGTAACCTTCAGAGAGGGGGCACCGGGGAGCTGTTTTTT.

This clonotype was recorded many times. The genes are TRBV6-1 and TRBJ1-5; D remains unclear. Germline V lookup: CDR1 MNHNS, CDR2 SASEGT. Trimming pared 1 base from V and 0 bases from J, leaving 13 bases between. CDR3 length: 17 residues. CDR3 coding DNA: TGTGCCAGCAGTGAAGGGGTGTTTGACACTAGCAATCAGCCCCAGCATTTT. It translates to CASSEGVFDTSNQPQHF.

The chain uses TRBV7-9 and TRBJ2-7; D not certain. Trimming removed 5 bases at V and 5 bases at J, with 10 bases between. Germline-derived CDR1 and CDR2 are SEHNR and FQNEAQ (reference sequence). This CDR3 has 12 residues. The CDR3 nucleotides are TGTGCCAGCAGCCCTACTGTGAACGAGCAGTACTTC. Translating it yields CASSPTVNEQYF.

Many counts were recorded for this clonotype. This chain connects TRBV30 to TRBJ1-1; D is undetermined. From germline, CDR1 is GTSNPN and CDR2 SVGIG (reference sequence). V was shortened by 3 bases and J by 4 bases, with 15 bases between the two germline ends. The CDR3 spans 14 residues. Here the CDR3 reads CAWRPPGGFTEAFF. The DNA for the CDR3 is TGTGCCTGGAGGCCGCCGGGAGGCTTCACTGAAGCTTTCTTT. Looking up the rest from reference TRBV30 and TRBJ1-1 gives the full variable domain: SQTIHQWPATLVQPVGSPLSLECTVEGTSNPNLYWYRQAAGRGLQLLFYSVGIGQISSEVPQNLSASRPQDRQFILSSKKLLLSDSGFYLCAWRPPGGFTEAFFGQGTRLTVV.

J is TRBJ2-1 and V is TRBV30; the match to TRBD2 covers 10 bases. V was pared by 1 base and J by 7 bases, with 19 bases of the junction left unmatched. CDR1 and CDR2 from the germline V gene are GTSNPN and SVGIG (reference sequence). The length of the CDR3 is 19 residues. In DNA, the CDR3 is TGTGCCTGGAGTGGCCCCAGCGGGGGGGCCATTTCGGTTGGTAATGAGCAGTTCTTC. Its protein is CAWSGPSGGAISVGNEQFF.

In this sample, this clonotype turned up many times. V usage is TRBV6-6 and J usage is TRBJ2-3; no clear D. V lost 4 bases, J lost 0 bases, and 8 bases lay in between. The germline gives CDR1 MNHNY, CDR2 SVGAGI (reference sequence). The CDR3 totals 14 residues. CDR3 sequence reads: CASSSRQSTDTQYF. DNA of the CDR3: TGTGCCAGCAGTTCAAGGCAGAGCACAGATACGCAGTATTTT.

In this sample, this clonotype turned up many times. This chain connects TRBV25-1 to TRBJ1-1, with D possibly TRBD1 on 5 matching bases. CDR1 and CDR2 (germline): MGHDK, SYGVNS. CDR3 size: 13 residues. V lost 8 bases and J lost 4, with 14 bases in between. CDR3 in amino acids: CASSPWGGTEAFF. CDR3 sequence (DNA): TGTGCCAGCTCCCCCTGGGGGGGCACTGAAGCTTTCTTT.

This clonotype was recorded at least ten times. This rearrangement joins TRBV18 to TRBJ2-5, with a tentative D call TRBD2 (6 bases). V lost 4 bases and J lost 1, with 7 bases in between. Germline CDR1 KGHSH, CDR2 LQKENI. The CDR3 totals 13 residues. In DNA form, the CDR3 reads TGTGCCAGCTCACGCGGGGTCCAAGAGACCCAGTACTTC. Translation gives CASSRGVQETQYF.

This clonotype has a count of ten or more. The chain joins TRBV12-3 or TRBV12-4 to TRBJ2-3; the D is unclear. Trimming took 6 bases from V and 6 from J, leaving 13 bases between them. The CDR3 contains 13 residues. CDR3 coding DNA: TGTGCCAGCAGCACGGACGGTCTCGATACGCAGTATTTT. It specifies CASSTDGLDTQYF.

This clonotype appeared a few times. CDR3 residues: CASSPRDRDGAFF. CDR3 DNA sequence: TGTGCCAGCAGCCCCCGGGACAGGGATGGAGCTTTCTTT. This rearrangement joins TRBV7-2 to TRBJ1-1; 9 bases agree with TRBD1. CDR1 is SGHTA and CDR2 is FQGNSA in the germline V gene. The CDR3 extends over 13 amino acids. V trimming: 5 bases; J trimming: 10 bases; junction bases outside the gene matches: 8.

This clonotype was seen ten or more times. In nucleotides, the CDR3 is TGCGCCAGCAGCCAAGATCCGCCAGGGTCCCCGGGAGAGCAGTTCTTC. Translating it yields CASSQDPPGSPGEQFF. The chain combines TRBV4-1 with TRBJ2-1; either TRBD1 or TRBD2 may supply D (5 bases each). The CDR3 is made up of 16 amino acids. The V gene lost 0 bases and the J gene lost 10 bases, with 19 bases spanning the gap. CDR1 is MGHRA and CDR2 is YSYEKL in the germline V gene.

Only a few counts were recorded for this clonotype. The chain couples TRBV4-2 to TRBJ2-5, with D possibly being TRBD2 (5 bases). V lost 0 bases and J 3 bases, leaving 14 bases between the germline ends. Looked up from germline, CDR1 is LGHNA and CDR2 is YNFKEQ. The CDR3 length is 16 residues. The CDR3 nucleotides are TGTGCCAGCAGCCAAGATGGGAGTACATCGAAAGAGACCCAGTACTTC. Protein: CASSQDGSTSKETQYF.

This clonotype was counted ten times or more. The J gene is TRBJ2-7, the V gene TRBV29-1, with 9 bases aligning to TRBD1. The CDR3 loop spans 12 amino acids. V lost 6 bases and J lost 2; bases outside the gene matches: 2. Germline values: CDR1 SQVTM, CDR2 ANQGSEA. CDR3 bases: TGCAGCGTCCGGGACAGGGCCTACGAGCAGTACTTC. As protein: CSVRDRAYEQYF.

In its sample, this clonotype was seen many times. The chain uses TRBV29-1 and TRBJ2-7; 10 bases match TRBD1. The V segment lost 6 bases and the J segment 4 bases; nucleotides outside the gene matches: 6. CDR3 size: 13 residues. Germline values: CDR1 SQVTM, CDR2 ANQGSEA. The CDR3 is CSVTGQGWYEQYF. As DNA, the CDR3 is TGCAGCGTCACGGGACAGGGGTGGTACGAGCAGTACTTC.

In its sample, this clonotype was seen a few times. The CDR3 reads CASSLKMPNYGYTF. DNA of the CDR3: TGCGCCAGCAGCTTGAAGATGCCTAACTATGGCTACACCTTC. This chain connects TRBV5-1 to TRBJ1-2, with D uncertain. The V end was cut by 1 base, the J end by 0 bases, with 7 bases between. The CDR3 has 14 residues. Germline V lookup: CDR1 SGHRS, CDR2 YFSETQ.

This clonotype was found a few times. This chain connects TRBV5-4 to TRBJ2-7; 7 bases match TRBD2. V lost 4 bases, J lost 4 bases, and 14 bases stayed unmatched. The CDR3 totals 16 residues. Germline CDR1 reads SGHNT; CDR2 reads YYREEE (reference sequence). CDR3 residues: CASSPRGGSGVYEQYF. In nucleotides, the CDR3 is TGTGCCAGCAGCCCAAGAGGTGGGAGCGGGGTATACGAGCAGTACTTC.

Only a few counts were recorded for this clonotype. This chain connects TRBV2 to TRBJ2-3, with 9 positions matching TRBD2. Trimming removed 7 bases from V and 4 bases from J; junction bases left unmatched: 21. The germline gives CDR1 SNHLY, CDR2 FYNNEI. The CDR3 runs to 19 residues. CDR3: CASNLERMGSTSGPDTQYF. The DNA for the CDR3 is TGTGCCAGCAACCTAGAGAGGATGGGGAGTACTAGCGGGCCAGATACGCAGTATTTT.

At least ten counts were recorded for this clonotype. The chain employs TRBV28 and TRBJ2-7, with 7 bases lining up with TRBD1. CDR1 is MDHEN and CDR2 is SYDVKM in the germline V gene. This CDR3 is 16 amino acids long. The ends lost 7 bases at V and 3 bases at J; junction bases unmatched: 15. The CDR3 loop reads CASILRKSTGNYEQYF. The CDR3, as DNA: TGTGCCAGCATCCTCAGGAAATCGACAGGGAACTACGAGCAGTACTTC.